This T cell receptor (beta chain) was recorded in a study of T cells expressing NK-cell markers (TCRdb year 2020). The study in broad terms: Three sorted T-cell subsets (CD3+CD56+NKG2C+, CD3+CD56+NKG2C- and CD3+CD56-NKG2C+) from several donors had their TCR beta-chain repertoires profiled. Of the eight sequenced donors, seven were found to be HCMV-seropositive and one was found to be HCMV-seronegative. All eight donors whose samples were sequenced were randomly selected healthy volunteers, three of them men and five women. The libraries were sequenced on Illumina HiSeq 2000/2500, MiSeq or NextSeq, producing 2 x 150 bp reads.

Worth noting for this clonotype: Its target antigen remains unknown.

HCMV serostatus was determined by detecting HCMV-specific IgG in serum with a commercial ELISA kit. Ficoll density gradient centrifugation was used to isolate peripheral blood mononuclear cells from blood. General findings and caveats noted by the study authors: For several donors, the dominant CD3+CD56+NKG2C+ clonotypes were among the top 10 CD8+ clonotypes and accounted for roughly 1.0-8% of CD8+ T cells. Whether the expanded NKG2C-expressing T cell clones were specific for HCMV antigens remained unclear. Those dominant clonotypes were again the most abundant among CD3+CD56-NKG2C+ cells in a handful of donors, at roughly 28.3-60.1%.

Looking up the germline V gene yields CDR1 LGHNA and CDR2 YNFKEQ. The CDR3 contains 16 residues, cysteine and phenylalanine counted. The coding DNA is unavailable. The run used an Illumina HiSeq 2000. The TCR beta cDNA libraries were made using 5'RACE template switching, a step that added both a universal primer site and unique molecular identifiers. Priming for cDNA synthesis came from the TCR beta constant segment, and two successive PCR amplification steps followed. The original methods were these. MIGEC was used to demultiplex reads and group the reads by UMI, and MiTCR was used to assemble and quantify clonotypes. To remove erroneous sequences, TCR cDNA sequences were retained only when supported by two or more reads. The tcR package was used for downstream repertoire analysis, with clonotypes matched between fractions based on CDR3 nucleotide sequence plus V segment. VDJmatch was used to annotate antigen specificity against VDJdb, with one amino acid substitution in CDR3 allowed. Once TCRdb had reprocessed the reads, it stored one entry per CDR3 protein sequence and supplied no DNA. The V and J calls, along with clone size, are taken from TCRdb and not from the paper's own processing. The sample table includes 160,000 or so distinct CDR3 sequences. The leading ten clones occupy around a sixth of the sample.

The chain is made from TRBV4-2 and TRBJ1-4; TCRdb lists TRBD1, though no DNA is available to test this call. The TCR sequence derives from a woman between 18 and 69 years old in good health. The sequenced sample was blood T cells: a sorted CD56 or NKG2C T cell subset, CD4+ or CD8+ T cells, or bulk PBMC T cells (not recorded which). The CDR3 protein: CASSQGSMRGAEKLFF.